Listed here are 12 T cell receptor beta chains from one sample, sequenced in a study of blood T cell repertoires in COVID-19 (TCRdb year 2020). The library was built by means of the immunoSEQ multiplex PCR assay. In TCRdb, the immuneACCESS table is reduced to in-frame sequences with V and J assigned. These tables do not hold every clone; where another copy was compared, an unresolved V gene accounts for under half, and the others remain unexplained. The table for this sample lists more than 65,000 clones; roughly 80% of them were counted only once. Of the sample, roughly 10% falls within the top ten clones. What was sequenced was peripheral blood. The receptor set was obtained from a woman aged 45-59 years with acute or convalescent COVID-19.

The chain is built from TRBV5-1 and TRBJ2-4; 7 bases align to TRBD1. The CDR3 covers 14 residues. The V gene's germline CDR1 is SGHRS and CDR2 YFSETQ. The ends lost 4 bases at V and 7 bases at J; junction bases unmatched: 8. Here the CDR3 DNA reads TGCGCCAGCAGCCCGACAGGGCTTGGGAACATTCAGTACTTC. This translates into CASSPTGLGNIQYF.

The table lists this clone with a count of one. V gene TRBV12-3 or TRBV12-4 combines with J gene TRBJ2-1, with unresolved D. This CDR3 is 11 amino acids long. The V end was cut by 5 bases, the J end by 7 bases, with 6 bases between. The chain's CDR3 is CASSKTNEQFF. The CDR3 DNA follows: TGTGCCAGCAGTAAAACAAATGAGCAGTTCTTC.

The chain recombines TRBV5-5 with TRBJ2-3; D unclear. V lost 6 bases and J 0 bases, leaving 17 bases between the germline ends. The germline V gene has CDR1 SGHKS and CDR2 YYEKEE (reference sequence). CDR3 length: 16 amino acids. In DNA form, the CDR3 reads TGTGCCAGCACCGTTTCCCCGCGGTTGAGCACAGATACGCAGTATTTT. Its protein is CASTVSPRLSTDTQYF.

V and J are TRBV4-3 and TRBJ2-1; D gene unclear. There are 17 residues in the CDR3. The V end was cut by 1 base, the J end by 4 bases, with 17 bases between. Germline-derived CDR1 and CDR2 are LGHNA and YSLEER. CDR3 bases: TGCGCCAGCAGCCAAGTCGTAACTGGCTCTAGATACAATGAGCAGTTCTTC. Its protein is CASSQVVTGSRYNEQFF.

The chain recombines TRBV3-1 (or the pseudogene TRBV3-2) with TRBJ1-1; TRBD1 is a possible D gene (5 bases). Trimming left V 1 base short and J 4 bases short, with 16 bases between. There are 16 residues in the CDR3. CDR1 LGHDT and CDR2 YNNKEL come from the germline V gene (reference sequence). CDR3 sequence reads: CASSQVAGHGGTEAFF. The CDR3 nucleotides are TGTGCCAGCAGCCAAGTAGCAGGGCACGGGGGCACTGAAGCTTTCTTT.

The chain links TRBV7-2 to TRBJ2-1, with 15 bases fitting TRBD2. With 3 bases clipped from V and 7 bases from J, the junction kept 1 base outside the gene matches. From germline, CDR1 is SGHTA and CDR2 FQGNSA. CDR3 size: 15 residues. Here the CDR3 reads CASSFGLAGGNEQFF. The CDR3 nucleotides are TGTGCCAGCAGCTTCGGACTAGCGGGAGGGAATGAGCAGTTCTTC.

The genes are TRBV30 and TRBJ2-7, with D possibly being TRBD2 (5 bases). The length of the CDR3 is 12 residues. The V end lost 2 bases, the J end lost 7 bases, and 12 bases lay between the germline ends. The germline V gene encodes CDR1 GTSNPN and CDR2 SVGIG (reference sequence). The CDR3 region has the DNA TGTGCCTGGAGTAGCGGCCATGTTGAGCAGTACTTC. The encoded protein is CAWSSGHVEQYF.

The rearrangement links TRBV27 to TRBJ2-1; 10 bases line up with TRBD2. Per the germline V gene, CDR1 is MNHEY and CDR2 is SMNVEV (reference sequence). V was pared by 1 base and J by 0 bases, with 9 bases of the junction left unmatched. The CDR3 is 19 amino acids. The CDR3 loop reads CASSLLDSGGFSSYNEQFF. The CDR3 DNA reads TGTGCCAGCAGTTTATTGGATAGCGGGGGGTTTAGCTCCTACAATGAGCAGTTCTTC.

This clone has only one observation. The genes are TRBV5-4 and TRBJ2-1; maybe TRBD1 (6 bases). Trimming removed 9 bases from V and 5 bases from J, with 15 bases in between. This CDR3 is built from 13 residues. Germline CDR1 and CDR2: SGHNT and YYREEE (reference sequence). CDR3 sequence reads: CATSPGEHNEQFF. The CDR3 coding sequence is TGTGCCACATCGCCAGGGGAGCACAATGAGCAGTTCTTC.

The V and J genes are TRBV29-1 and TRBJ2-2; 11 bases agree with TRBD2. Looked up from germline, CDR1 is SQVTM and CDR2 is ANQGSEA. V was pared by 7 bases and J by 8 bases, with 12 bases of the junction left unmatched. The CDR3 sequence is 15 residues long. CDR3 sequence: CSARRLAGGAGELFF. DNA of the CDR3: TGCAGCGCCAGAAGGTTAGCGGGGGGGGCAGGGGAGCTGTTTTTT.

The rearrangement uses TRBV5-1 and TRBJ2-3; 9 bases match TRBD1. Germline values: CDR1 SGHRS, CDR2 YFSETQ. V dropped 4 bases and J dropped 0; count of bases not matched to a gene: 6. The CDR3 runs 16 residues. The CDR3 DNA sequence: TGCGCCAGCAGCCCAGGACAGGGGAGTAGCACAGATACGCAGTATTTT. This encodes CASSPGQGSSTDTQYF.

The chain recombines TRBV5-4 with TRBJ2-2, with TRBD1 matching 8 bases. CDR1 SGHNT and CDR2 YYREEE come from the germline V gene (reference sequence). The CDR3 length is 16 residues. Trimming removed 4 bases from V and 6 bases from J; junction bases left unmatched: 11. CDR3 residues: CASSQGQGVISGELFF. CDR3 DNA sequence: TGTGCCAGCAGCCAAGGACAGGGAGTTATATCCGGGGAGCTGTTTTTT.